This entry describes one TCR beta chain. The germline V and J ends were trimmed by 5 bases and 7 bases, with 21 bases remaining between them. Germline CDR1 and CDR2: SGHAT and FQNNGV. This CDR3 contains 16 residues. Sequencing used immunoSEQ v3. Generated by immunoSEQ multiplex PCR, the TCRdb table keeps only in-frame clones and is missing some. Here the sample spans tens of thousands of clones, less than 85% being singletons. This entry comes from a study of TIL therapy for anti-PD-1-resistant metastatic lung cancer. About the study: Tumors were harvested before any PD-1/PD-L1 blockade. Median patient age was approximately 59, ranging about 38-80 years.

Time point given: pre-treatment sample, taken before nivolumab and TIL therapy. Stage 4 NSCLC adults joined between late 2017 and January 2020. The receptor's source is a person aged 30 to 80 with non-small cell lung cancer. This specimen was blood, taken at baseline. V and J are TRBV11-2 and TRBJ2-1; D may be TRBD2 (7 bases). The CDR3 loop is CASSPPALGGPNEQFF. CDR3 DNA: TGTGCCAGCAGCCCACCCGCTCTGGGGGGGCCAAATGAGCAGTTCTTC.